Shown below are 6 T cell receptor beta chains from a single sample sequenced in a study of blood T cells in healthy people across ages. Then a second PCR, running roughly 7 to 12 cycles, was carried out with a sample-barcoded 5' primer and a J-beta primer mix. TCRdb reprocessed the 5' RACE reads with MiXCR, giving one entry per CDR3 protein. The sample records around 1,800,000 distinct CDR3 sequences, 39% being singletons. The source material was blood. These receptors were obtained from a human donor in good health.

Concerning this clonotype itself: A much larger clone is a single base away; this may be a read error. V and J are TRBV6-1 and TRBJ2-5; no reliable D call. Germline assignment: CDR1 MNHNS and CDR2 SASEGT. The CDR3 loop spans 10 amino acids. V shed 3 bases and J shed 5 bases, with 1 base lying between them. CDR3: CASSDETQYF. The CDR3 coding sequence is TGTGCCAGCAGTGATGAGACCCAGTACTTC.

CDR3 in amino acids: CASSLWGQDRRETQYF. The CDR3 nucleotides read TGTGCCAGCAGCCTCTGGGGACAGGATCGGAGAGAGACCCAGTACTTC. The chain joins TRBV6-1 to TRBJ2-5; 8 bases are shared with TRBD1. This CDR3 has 16 amino acids. The J segment lost 4 bases and the V segment lost 6 bases, leaving 13 bases of the junction unmatched. CDR1 is MNHNS, CDR2 SASEGT, per germline.

This clonotype appeared once. The V call is TRBV6-2 or TRBV6-3, the J call TRBJ1-5; 7 nucleotides align to TRBD1. CDR1 MNHEY and CDR2 SVGEGT come from the germline V gene. CDR3 length equals 15 residues. The junction had 10 bases not matched to a gene; V was cut back by 6 bases and J by 5 bases. The CDR3 is CASSLGQAIHQPQHF. The CDR3 DNA follows: TGTGCCAGCAGCCTCGGACAGGCTATACATCAGCCCCAGCATTTT.

This chain connects TRBV7-2 to TRBJ2-1, with D perhaps matching TRBD1 (6 bases). The ends were cut back, 5 bases at V and 2 bases at J, with 16 bases in the middle. CDR3 length: 16 residues. Germline CDR1 reads SGHTA; CDR2 reads FQGNSA. In DNA, the CDR3 is TGTGCCAGCAGCCCTACAGGGACGCTTACCTACAATGAGCAGTTCTTC. Translating gives CASSPTGTLTYNEQFF.

The chain has TRBV20-1 and TRBJ1-5; D is unclear. V lost 1 base and J 0 bases, leaving 7 bases between the germline ends. The CDR3 is 14 amino acids. The germline V gene encodes CDR1 DFQATT and CDR2 SNEGSKA (reference sequence). CDR3 bases: TGCAGTGCTAGAGGTGTGGATAGCAATCAGCCCCAGCATTTT. Translated, it gives CSARGVDSNQPQHF.

CDR3 nucleotides: TGTGCCAGCAAGGGGGGCGAATCAGATACGCAGTATTTT. This codes for CASKGGESDTQYF. The chain couples TRBV2 to TRBJ2-3, with D perhaps matching TRBD1 or TRBD2 (6 bases each). The CDR3 totals 13 residues. CDR1 is SNHLY and CDR2 is FYNNEI in the germline V gene. The V end lost 7 bases, the J end lost 4 bases, and 12 bases lay between the germline ends.